The 30 T cell receptor beta chains listed next were all sequenced from one sample in a study of lymphopenia after photon versus proton radiotherapy. Some clones are missing from TCRdb's copy, which holds only in-frame ones; the method was immunoSEQ multiplex PCR. The data hold more than 70,000 clones, with about 86% observed a single time. Sequenced here: peripheral blood, sampled from a patient treated with proton-based radiotherapy. These receptors were taken from a man in his 60s with pancreatic cancer.

The chain uses TRBV7-2 and TRBJ2-5, with TRBD2 as a possible D gene (5 bases). V lost 4 bases and J lost 5, with 20 bases in between. From germline, CDR1 is SGHTA and CDR2 FQGNSA. The length of the CDR3 is 16 residues. CDR3 coding DNA: TGTGCCAGCAGCTCAAGAGGGAGCTTAGGTGGGGAGACCCAGTACTTC. As protein: CASSSRGSLGGETQYF.

The J gene is TRBJ1-1, the V gene TRBV5-5; D is undetermined. The CDR3 consists of 14 residues. The germline gives CDR1 SGHKS, CDR2 YYEKEE (reference sequence). Trimming removed 1 base at V and 1 base at J, with 8 bases between. CDR3 in amino acids: CASSLREGNTEAFF. In DNA, the CDR3 is TGTGCCAGCAGCTTGAGAGAGGGGAACACTGAAGCTTTCTTT.

In regard to this clone: It may be a read error: a sequence one base away is much more abundant. The V and J genes are TRBV15 and TRBJ2-2, with 7 bases aligning to TRBD1. V was clipped by 7 bases and J by 0 bases; unmatched bases: 5. Germline V lookup: CDR1 LNHNV, CDR2 YYDKDF (reference sequence). The CDR3 extends over 15 amino acids. CDR3 DNA sequence: TGTGCCACCAACTTGGGACAGACGAACACCGGGGAGCTGTTTTTT. This codes for CATNLGQTNTGELFF.

The rearrangement links TRBV5-1 to TRBJ1-1; D call uncertain. The CDR3 extends over 14 amino acids. Germline assignment: CDR1 SGHRS and CDR2 YFSETQ. With 3 bases removed from V and 4 bases from J, the gap between germline ends came to 13 bases. In DNA form, the CDR3 reads TGCGCCAGCAGCTATGACACCCCAACCACTGAAGCTTTCTTT. It encodes CASSYDTPTTEAFF.

V and J are TRBV27 and TRBJ2-3, with D perhaps being TRBD1 or TRBD2 (5 bases each). Trimming took 5 bases from V and 6 from J, leaving 15 bases between them. In germline, CDR1 is MNHEY, CDR2 SMNVEV (reference sequence). This CDR3 contains 14 residues. CDR3 coding DNA: TGTGCCAGCAGTGGGCATGGGACGGTGGATACGCAGTATTTT. As protein: CASSGHGTVDTQYF.

Turning to this clone: The missing conserved phenylalanine or tryptophan at the end of this CDR3 makes a read error likely. The limits of the CDR3 on the DNA are not certain, so only TCRdb's listed CDR3 is given. The rearrangement links TRBV27 to TRBJ2-7. The CDR3 is 14 residues long, counting both termini. CDR1 is MNHEY and CDR2 is SMNVEV in the germline V gene (reference sequence). The CDR3 region is CASSSYIPFGRGNL.

V usage is TRBV7-2 and J usage is TRBJ2-7; D gene unclear. The CDR3 extends over 14 amino acids. Germline V gene lookup returns CDR1 SGHTA and CDR2 FQGNSA. The V end was cut by 5 bases, the J end by 2 bases, with 13 bases between. The DNA for the CDR3 is TGTGCCAGCAGCACAGACGGAGCGACCTACGAGCAGTACTTC. Protein: CASSTDGATYEQYF.

This clone was seen once. This rearrangement joins TRBV7-2 to TRBJ1-5, with D possibly matching TRBD1 (5 bases). Trimming cost V 3 bases and J 1 base, with 16 bases left between them. Germline V CDR1 and CDR2: SGHTA, FQGNSA. CDR3 length: 17 residues. The CDR3 nucleotides read TGTGCCAGCAGCTTGGGACGTTCTCTTTTGAGCAATCAGCCCCAGCATTTT. It codes for CASSLGRSLLSNQPQHF.

V is TRBV18 and J is TRBJ2-2, with D maybe TRBD1 (5 bases). Deletions cut 3 bases from V and 3 bases from J, with 11 bases between. The CDR3 runs 15 residues. Germline V gives CDR1 KGHSH, CDR2 LQKENI. The CDR3 DNA follows: TGTGCCAGCTCACCTAACCAGGGCGACACCGGGGAGCTGTTTTTT. Its translation is CASSPNQGDTGELFF.

The chain is built from TRBV5-6 and TRBJ1-4, with 7 bases fitting TRBD1. The CDR3 loop spans 15 amino acids. V lost 1 base to trimming and J lost 2 bases; unmatched junction nucleotides: 2. Per the germline V gene, CDR1 is SGHDT and CDR2 is YYEEEE. Here the CDR3 reads CASSLPGQTNEKLFF. The CDR3 nucleotides are TGTGCCAGCAGCTTGCCGGGACAGACTAATGAAAAACTGTTTTTT. Full variable domain (outside the CDR3, taken from reference TRBV5-6 and TRBJ1-4): DAGVTQSPTHLIKTRGQQVTLRCSPKSGHDTVSWYQQALGQGPQFIFQYYEEEERQRGNFPDRFSGHQFPNYSSELNVNALLLGDSALYLCASSLPGQTNEKLFFGSGTQLSVL.

The chain combines TRBV18 with TRBJ2-3; unclear D gene. The V and J ends lost 3 bases and 2 bases respectively, with 9 bases between them. The CDR3 loop spans 14 amino acids. CDR1 and CDR2 (germline): KGHSH, LQKENI. The CDR3 is CASSPVGNTDTQYF. DNA for the CDR3: TGTGCCAGCTCACCCGTAGGGAACACAGATACGCAGTATTTT.

V is TRBV5-4 and J is TRBJ2-2; the D gene is possibly TRBD1 (6 bases). This CDR3 is built from 15 residues. V was clipped by 5 bases and J by 6 bases, with 17 bases between them. CDR1 and CDR2 (germline): SGHNT, YYREEE (reference sequence). This chain's CDR3 is CASSGTTTQAGELFF. The DNA of the CDR3 is TGTGCCAGCAGTGGGACAACAACTCAGGCCGGGGAGCTGTTTTTT.

This clone was picked up one time. The gene calls are TRBV29-1 and TRBJ2-1, with D perhaps matching TRBD2 (6 bases). V was clipped by 6 bases and J by 9 bases, with 9 bases between them. CDR1 is SQVTM, CDR2 ANQGSEA, per germline. The CDR3 spans 10 residues. The CDR3 nucleotides are TGCAGCGTGCGGGACGCTGAGCAGTTCTTC. This translates into CSVRDAEQFF.

J is TRBJ2-3 and V is TRBV5-1; D may be TRBD1 or TRBD2 (5 bases each). The CDR3 is 14 amino acids. CDR1 and CDR2 (germline): SGHRS, YFSETQ. Trimming took off 0 bases at V and 6 bases at J, with 11 bases between the two ends. The CDR3 sequence is CASSLGDHGDTQYF. CDR3 in DNA: TGCGCCAGCAGCTTGGGGGACCATGGGGATACGCAGTATTTT.

Only one count was recorded for this clone. This chain connects TRBV28 to TRBJ1-5, with TRBD1 matching 8 bases. The V and J ends lost 5 bases and 3 bases, in that order; junction bases with no gene match: 9. CDR3 length: 16 amino acids. Looked up from germline, CDR1 is MDHEN and CDR2 is SYDVKM. The CDR3 sequence is CASSRQGRAFNQPQHF. The DNA for the CDR3 is TGTGCCAGCAGTAGACAGGGGAGAGCGTTCAATCAGCCCCAGCATTTT.

The chain uses TRBV11-1 and TRBJ2-7; 11 bases are shared with TRBD1. Germline assignment: CDR1 SGHAT and CDR2 FQDESV (reference sequence). Trimming cost V 4 bases and J 2 bases; bases outside gene matches: 10. The CDR3 contains 17 residues. CDR3: CASSWTGGFERAYEQYF. The CDR3 DNA sequence: TGTGCCAGCAGCTGGACAGGGGGCTTCGAGCGCGCCTACGAGCAGTACTTC.

This clone was detected only once. J is TRBJ2-7 and V is TRBV2, with D possibly being TRBD2 (5 bases). The V end lost 7 bases, the J end lost 6 bases, and 19 bases lay between the germline ends. The CDR3 runs 14 residues. Germline CDR1 reads SNHLY; CDR2 reads FYNNEI. The DNA for the CDR3 is TGTGCCAGCAAGAACCACCTGAGAGGAGGCGAGCAGTACTTC. Its translation is CASKNHLRGGEQYF. Full variable domain (rest looked up from reference TRBV2 and TRBJ2-7): EPEVTQTPSHQVTQMGQEVILRCVPISNHLYFYWYRQILGQKVEFLVSFYNNEISEKSEIFDDQFSVERPDGSNFTLKIRSTKLEDSAMYFCASKNHLRGGEQYFGPGTRLTVT.

This sequence joins TRBV6-6 and TRBJ2-6; D gene ambiguous. This CDR3 comprises 15 residues. V was trimmed by 6 bases and J by 2 bases, leaving 11 bases between them. CDR1 is MNHNY, CDR2 SVGAGI, per germline (reference sequence). CDR3 sequence (DNA): TGTGCCAGCAGGCCCCAGGCAGCTGGGGCCAACGTCCTGACTTTC. The encoded protein is CASRPQAAGANVLTF.

V usage is TRBV5-6 and J usage is TRBJ2-7; D is possibly TRBD1 or TRBD2 (5 bases each). The V end was cut by 0 bases, the J end by 0 bases, with 7 bases between. This CDR3 has 14 amino acids. Looked up from germline, CDR1 is SGHDT and CDR2 is YYEEEE. The DNA for the CDR3 is TGTGCCAGCAGCTTGGTTGGGGGCTCCTACGAGCAGTACTTC. Protein sequence: CASSLVGGSYEQYF. Looking up the rest from reference TRBV5-6 and TRBJ2-7 gives the full variable domain: DAGVTQSPTHLIKTRGQQVTLRCSPKSGHDTVSWYQQALGQGPQFIFQYYEEEERQRGNFPDRFSGHQFPNYSSELNVNALLLGDSALYLCASSLVGGSYEQYFGPGTRLTVT.

J is TRBJ2-7 and V is TRBV10-1, with a weak D call TRBD1 (6 bases). Germline CDR1 reads WNHNN; CDR2 reads SYGVQD (reference sequence). The V end lost 0 bases, the J end lost 3 bases, and 15 bases lay between the germline ends. CDR3 length: 16 amino acids. The CDR3 sequence is CASSESRRGQNYEQYF. Written as DNA, the CDR3 is TGCGCCAGCAGTGAGTCGAGGAGAGGACAGAACTACGAGCAGTACTTC.

The chain has TRBV28 and TRBJ1-4, with D hard to call. Deletions cut 4 bases from V and 12 bases from J, with 12 bases between. This CDR3 region has 12 residues. CDR1 MDHEN and CDR2 SYDVKM come from the germline V gene. The CDR3 nucleotides are TGTGCCAGCAGTTCTCTACGACGAGAACTGTTTTTT. Its translation is CASSSLRRELFF.

This chain links TRBV6-5 with TRBJ1-2; 9 bases fit TRBD1. Trimming cost V 9 bases and J 6 bases; bases outside gene matches: 5. CDR1 and CDR2 from the germline V gene are MNHEY and SVGAGI. The CDR3 is 12 residues long. The CDR3 coding sequence is TGTGCCAGTACAGGGGGCGTGGATGGCTACACCTTC. This codes for CASTGGVDGYTF.

This clone was counted between two and nine times. The gene calls are TRBV30 and TRBJ1-2, with a possible D match to TRBD1 (5 bases). V was cut by 2 bases and J by 8 bases, with 12 bases left in between. The CDR3 is 12 amino acids. Germline V CDR1 and CDR2: GTSNPN, SVGIG (reference sequence). CDR3 nucleotide sequence: TGTGCCTGGAGTAGGCACCAGGGAGGCTACACCTTC. Protein sequence: CAWSRHQGGYTF. The full variable domain, completed using reference TRBV30 and TRBJ1-2, is SQTIHQWPATLVQPVGSPLSLECTVEGTSNPNLYWYRQAAGRGLQLLFYSVGIGQISSEVPQNLSASRPQDRQFILSSKKLLLSDSGFYLCAWSRHQGGYTFGSGTRLTVV.

In its sample, this clone was seen a few times. The chain links TRBV28 to TRBJ1-5; 7 bases fit TRBD1. This CDR3 has 12 residues. Germline lookup yields CDR1 MDHEN and CDR2 SYDVKM. The V and J ends lost 2 bases and 13 bases, in that order; junction bases with no gene match: 5. The CDR3 reads CASSLTGQRQHF. The DNA for the CDR3 is TGTGCCAGCAGTTTAACGGGACAGCGTCAGCATTTT.

J is TRBJ2-1 and V is TRBV5-8; possible D gene TRBD1, 7 bases. The CDR3 is 16 residues long. V was shortened by 4 bases and J by 7 bases, with 21 bases between the two germline ends. CDR1 is SGHTS, CDR2 YDEGEE, per germline. The CDR3 sequence: CASSRSRGRGLNEQFF. CDR3 in DNA: TGTGCCAGCAGCCGTTCGAGGGGGCGGGGCTTGAATGAGCAGTTCTTC.

The chain joins TRBV9 to TRBJ2-3; 9 positions match TRBD2. This CDR3 is 15 amino acids long. V trimming: 4 bases; J trimming: 1 base; junction bases outside the gene matches: 4. Looked up from germline, CDR1 is SGDLS and CDR2 is YYNGEE. The CDR3 DNA sequence: TGTGCCAGCAGCCCTAGCGGGACGGGCACAGATACGCAGTATTTT. It codes for CASSPSGTGTDTQYF.

The chain joins TRBV19 to TRBJ1-5; 7 bases align to TRBD1. Losses at the gene ends were 5 bases for V and 7 bases for J; bases not matched to a gene: 8. This CDR3 is 14 amino acids long. Germline V gene lookup returns CDR1 LNHDA and CDR2 SQIVND (reference sequence). CDR3 nucleotides: TGTGCCAGTAGTTCCCGGGGGACAGAACAGCCCCAGCATTTT. Protein sequence: CASSSRGTEQPQHF.

This chain connects TRBV5-1 to TRBJ2-3; D might be TRBD1 (6 bases). V shed 3 bases and J shed 4 bases, with 9 bases lying between them. Germline V gives CDR1 SGHRS, CDR2 YFSETQ. The CDR3 covers 13 residues. Here the CDR3 DNA reads TGCGCCAGCAGCTATGGGGGCCCAGATACGCAGTATTTT. Its protein product is CASSYGGPDTQYF.

Of note for this clone: The junction departs from germline at one end; a sequencing error may be responsible. The chain has TRBV25-1 and TRBJ2-2; the match to TRBD1 covers 12 bases. This CDR3 spans 16 amino acids. CDR1 is MGHDK and CDR2 is SYGVNS in the germline V gene. CDR3 sequence reads: CASAGTGGGNSGELFF. CDR3 in DNA: TGTGCCAGCGCCGGGACAGGGGGCGGGAACTCCGGGGAGCTGTTTTTT. Together with reference TRBV25-1 and TRBJ2-2, the CDR3 gives the full variable domain: EADIYQTPRYLVIGTGKKITLECSQTMGHDKMYWYQQDPGMELHLIHYSYGVNSTEKGDLSSESTVSRIRTEHFPLTLESARPSHTSQYLCASAGTGGGNSGELFFGEGSRLTVL.

This clone turned up a few times. The chain uses TRBV11-3 and TRBJ2-2; D may be TRBD2 (6 bases). V shed 5 bases and J shed 0 bases, with 13 bases lying between them. This CDR3 contains 16 residues. CDR1 and CDR2 from the germline V gene are SGHNT and YENEEA. The CDR3 bases are TGTGCCAGCAGCGGAATTACGGGGGCGAACACCGGGGAGCTGTTTTTT. This translates into CASSGITGANTGELFF.